This T cell receptor beta chain was sequenced in a study of shared clonotypes between healthy human individuals. Whole-study context: Three plates were used per donor for CD4 naive, three for CD4 memory, two for CD8 naive and one for CD8 memory.

The data were produced by immunoSEQ multiplex PCR, yet TCRdb's version contains in-frame clones alone and is incomplete. The data show 2,500,000 or so clones, 80% to 95% seen once. The sample comprised naive CD4+ T cells from PBMCs. The subset here: CD45RA+ positively selected. The TCR sequence derives from a young man in good health. Some clones in this sample may be carry-over from other donors' samples.

The CDR3 reads CSVVGGGGSYEQYF. The DNA for the CDR3 is TGCAGCGTTGTAGGCGGTGGTGGGTCCTACGAGCAGTACTTC. This chain connects TRBV29-1 to TRBJ2-7; D call uncertain. CDR1 is SQVTM and CDR2 is ANQGSEA in the germline V gene. CDR3 length: 14 amino acids. The V end was cut by 4 bases, the J end by 1 base, with 14 bases between.